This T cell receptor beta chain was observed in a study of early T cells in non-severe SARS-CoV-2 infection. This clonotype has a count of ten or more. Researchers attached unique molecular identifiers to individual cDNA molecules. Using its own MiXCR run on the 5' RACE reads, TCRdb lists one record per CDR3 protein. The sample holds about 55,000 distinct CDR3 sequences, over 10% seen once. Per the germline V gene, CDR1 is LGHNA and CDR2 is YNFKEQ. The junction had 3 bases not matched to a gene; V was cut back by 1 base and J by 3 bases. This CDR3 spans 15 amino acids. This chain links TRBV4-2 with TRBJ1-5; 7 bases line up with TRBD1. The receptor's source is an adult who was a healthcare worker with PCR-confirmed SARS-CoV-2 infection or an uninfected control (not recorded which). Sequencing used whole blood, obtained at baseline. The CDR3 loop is CASSQVGQVNQPQHF. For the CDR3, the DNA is TGTGCCAGCAGCCAAGTAGGACAGGTCAATCAGCCCCAGCATTTT.